This T cell receptor beta chain was identified in a study of shared clonotypes between healthy human individuals. Turning to the study itself: Three CD4 naive, three CD4 memory, two CD8 naive and one CD8 memory plate were used per donor.

Germline-derived CDR1 and CDR2 are MNHEY and SVGAGI. The CDR3 extends over 11 amino acids. V shed 10 bases and J shed 6 bases, with 10 bases lying between them. Per the original data handling: Junction-only sequences without quality scores came from ImmunoSEQ, so filtering differed. Here immunoSEQ multiplex PCR was the method, and the copy in TCRdb shows in-frame clones only, minus some. For V, J and clone size, that table is used; D and trimming come from the DNA. The profile shows about 990,000 clones, about 84% of them singletons. The study, taken as a whole, reports: Despite large depth, rarefaction showed incomplete sorted-subset sequencing. In contrast to clonotypes shared by all four donors, non-shared clonotypes had lower generation probabilities.

Notes on this clone: Its antigen is not identified.

The J gene is TRBJ2-1, the V gene TRBV6-5; D unresolved. The sample was memory CD4+ T cells from PBMCs. Described subset: CD45RA-negative fraction. The receptor comes from a man aged 18 to 29 in good health. Some clones in this sample may be carry-over from other donors' samples. CDR3: CATQLGNEQFF. The CDR3 DNA is TGTGCCACGCAGCTAGGCAATGAGCAGTTCTTC.